This is a list of T cell receptor beta chains from one sample in a study of blood T cell repertoires in COVID-19. TCRdb's table, derived via immunoSEQ multiplex PCR, lists solely in-frame clones and lacks some. The sample includes 120,000 to 150,000 clones, approximately 90% of them seen just once. Sequencing was done on a sample of peripheral blood. These receptors were collected from a human donor in a cohort sampled during active COVID-19. Both conserved end residues are part of each CDR3. The D gene is left open where the match is weak. Expanded clones get a size class; other rows say once, few or many, or leave the size out.

TRBV7-3	NA	TRBJ2-1	NA	TGTGCCAGCAGCCCCACCGCGCAGGGGTTTGATGAGCAGTTCTTC	CASSPTAQGFDEQFF
TRBV18	NA	TRBJ1-2	NA	TGTGCCAGCTCACCACTTGAAATCTGGGCAGGGACAAGTGGCCCAGGAGGCTATGGCTACACCTTC	CASSPLEIWAGTSGPGGYGYTF
TRBV4-3	once	TRBJ2-3	TRBD1	TGCGCCAGCAGCCAATACTCCCCGGGACAGGGCACAGATACGCAGTATTTT	CASSQYSPGQGTDTQYF
TRBV12-5	NA	TRBJ2-1	TRBD2	TGTGCTAGTGTACAAAGTCGGGCTAGCGGTTACAATGAGCAGTTCTTC	CASVQSRASGYNEQFF
TRBV12-3/TRBV12-4	NA	TRBJ1-2	NA	TGTGCCAGCAGTTCCAGGTCCGGCTACACCTTC	CASSSRSGYTF
TRBV18	NA	TRBJ1-2	TRBD1	TGTGCCAGCTCACCAAGACAGGGGGCTTTTGATGGCTACACCTTC	CASSPRQGAFDGYTF
TRBV4-2	NA	TRBJ2-1	NA	TGTGCCAGCAGCCAAGACGGTGGTAGCTCCTACAATGAGCAGTTCTTC	CASSQDGGSSYNEQFF
TRBV6-6	once	TRBJ2-1	NA	TGTGCCAGCAGTTACTCTGCGGGAAACTCCTACAATGAGCAGTTCTTC	CASSYSAGNSYNEQFF
TRBV19	NA	TRBJ2-3	TRBD2	TGTGCCAGTAGTATCCCCACCGGGGGGGCCGGGATAGATACGCAGTATTTT	CASSIPTGGAGIDTQYF
TRBV5-1	NA	TRBJ1-1	TRBD1	TGCGCCAGCAGCTCCCAAAAGGGGGCTACGGAGAAAGCTTTCTTT	CASSSQKGATEKAFF
TRBV5-1	NA	TRBJ2-1	TRBD2	TGCGCCAGCAGCTTATGGCAGCGGGGGGGATACAATGAGCAGTTCTTC	CASSLWQRGGYNEQFF
TRBV5-4	once	TRBJ2-1	TRBD1	TGTGCCAGCAGCTGGGGACAGGGCAATGAGCAGTTCTTC	CASSWGQGNEQFF
TRBV5-1	NA	TRBJ1-3	NA	TGCGCCAGCAGCTTCTCCCAGGGTGGAAACACCATATATTTT	CASSFSQGGNTIYF
TRBV7-9	NA	TRBJ1-2	NA	TGTGCCAGCAGCTTAGGTTCGCGGCAGTTCTATGGCTACACCTTC	CASSLGSRQFYGYTF
TRBV3-1/TRBV3-2	NA	TRBJ2-1	NA	TGTGCCAGCAGCCAAGAATCTCGGACAGACAATGAGCAGTTCTTC	CASSQESRTDNEQFF
TRBV27	NA	TRBJ2-7	TRBD1	TGTGCCAGCAGCCATTCCCAGACAGGGATCTACGAGCAGTACTTC	CASSHSQTGIYEQYF
TRBV19	NA	TRBJ1-6	TRBD1	TGTGCCAGTAGGCCCACAGGGGGCCCTAATTCACCCCTCCACTTT	CASRPTGGPNSPLHF
TRBV21-1	NA	TRBJ1-6	NA	TGTGCCAGCAGCAAGATTGGGCGGACAAATTCACCCCTCCACTTT	CASSKIGRTNSPLHF
TRBV5-1	NA	TRBJ2-3	TRBD2	TGCGCCAGCAGCTGGCGGACTAGCGGGGGGAGCACAGATACGCAGTATTTT	CASSWRTSGGSTDTQYF
TRBV7-2	once	TRBJ1-1	TRBD1	TGTGCCAGCAGCCTAGACAGGGGTGCTGAAGCTTTCTTT	CASSLDRGAEAFF
TRBV5-4	NA	TRBJ2-5	TRBD1	TGTGCCAGCAGCCCGGACCGGGACAGGGAAGAGACCCAGTACTTC	CASSPDRDREETQYF
TRBV6-5	once	TRBJ1-3	NA	TGTGCCAGCAATCTGGACAACTCTGGAAACACCATATATTTT	CASNLDNSGNTIYF